This TCR beta chain was retrieved from a study of T cell responses to AZD1222 COVID-19 vaccine (dated by TCRdb to the early 2020s). A note on the overall study: TCR sequencing covered fewer than 250 trial participants: 207 given two doses of AZD1222 and about 26 given two doses of MenACWY control vaccine. Trial participants were enrolled into age subgroups of 18-55, 56-69 and 70-plus years, which contained 148, 28 and 57 TCR-sequenced participants, respectively. Paper-wide results and their limitations: The vaccine-associated CD4 TCRs covered the entire spike protein, and the dominant responses fell in regions 160-218 and 743-854. Nearly half of unique spike-specific TCRs reportedly recognized epitopes outside regions mutated in the B.1.351 and B.1.1.7 variants. Conclusions about previously exposed vaccinees are limited because only a handful of AZD1222 recipients were SARS-CoV-2 seropositive at baseline. In the small 56-69-year group, the increase in depth fell short of significance, most likely because of low power. Because no day 14 peak-response samples were available, the repertoires could be characterized only after the peak T cell response. Most participants were white British and females outnumbered males, and the authors suggested that clonal diversity may have been underestimated. After two AZD1222 doses, spike-specific TCR breadth and depth were significantly higher than at day 0 and than in MenACWY recipients.

The CDR3 regions of human TCRbeta chains were analyzed by immunosequencing. On the study's bioinformatics: Repertoire TCRs were checked for matches against a reference library of SARS-CoV-2-specific TCRs that had been generated using the MIRA antigen-specificity platform. Breadth meant the fraction of unique TCRs that were SARS-CoV-2-associated, whereas depth meant the fraction of total T cells that were SARS-CoV-2-associated. Using the MIRA data, each spike-specific TCR was mapped to the spike region that the TCR reacts to and placed in a CD4 or CD8 class. Log10-transformed breadth and depth values were compared by one-way ANOVA with Sidak's multiple comparisons tests. Held by TCRdb, this immuneACCESS table contains in-frame sequences only and omits some clones. Under half of the omission traces to an unresolved V gene where checked; the cause of the rest is unknown. The V and J calls and the clone size are those of that table, but D and trimming were determined from the DNA. This sample has around 120,000 clones in its table, and 80% to 90% of those were observed once. The top ten hold around 20% of the sample.

From cysteine to phenylalanine, the CDR3 is 15 amino acids long. The DNA shown is the 45-base CDR3, in frame from base 1. Trimming costs V 6 bases and J 5 bases, and their ends lie 20 bases apart. CDR1 and CDR2, looked up from the germline V gene, are MDHEN and SYDVKM. The time point label on this specimen signifies: baseline before first vaccination. Interpreted using the paper, the treatment or condition label stands for: meningococcal conjugate vaccine given as trial control. Vaccinee samples came from UK trials COV001 and COV002, including a single-blind randomized controlled phase 2/3 trial of AZD1222 (ChAdOx1 nCoV-19) in healthy adults. Trial participant PBMC samples were collected at day 0 and day 28 after the second dose for TCRbeta chain sequencing. A remark on this clone: Its antigen is still unknown. No much larger clone exists at a distance of one base, and base qualities are not known.

The material sequenced was peripheral blood, taken on day 0 of MenACWY control vaccination. This sequence originates from an adult in good health. The chain uses TRBV28 and TRBJ2-7, and possibly TRBD1, on 5 matching bases. The CDR3 region reads CASSPSFLTRDEQYF. The sequenced DNA is TGTGCCAGCAGCCCGTCGTTTCTGACCAGGGACGAGCAGTACTTC.